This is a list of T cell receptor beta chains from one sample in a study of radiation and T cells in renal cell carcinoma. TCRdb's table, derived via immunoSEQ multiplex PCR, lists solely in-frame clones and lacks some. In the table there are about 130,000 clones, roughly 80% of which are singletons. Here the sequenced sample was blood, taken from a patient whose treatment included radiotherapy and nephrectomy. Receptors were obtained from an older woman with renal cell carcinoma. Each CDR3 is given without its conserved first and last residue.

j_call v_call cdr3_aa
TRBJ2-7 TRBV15 ATSRDLAKYEQY
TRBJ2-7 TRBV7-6 ASSFSDRLAGEQY
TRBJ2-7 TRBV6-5 ASSYWYRDTAYEQY
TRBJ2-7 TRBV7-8 ASSPSASILYEQY
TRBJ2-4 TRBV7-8 ASSSQPTGSKNIQY
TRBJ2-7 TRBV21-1 ASSGTATYEQY
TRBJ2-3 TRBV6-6 ASSYQGDTQY
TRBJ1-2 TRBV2 ASSYGGSNYGYT
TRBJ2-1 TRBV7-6 ASSLAVNEQF
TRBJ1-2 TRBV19 ASSIPDRVNYGYT
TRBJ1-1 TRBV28 ASSPPLDRGKGSTEAF
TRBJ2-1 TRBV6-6 ASSPTGTVIYNEQF
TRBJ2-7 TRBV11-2 ASSPFPTVGSYEQY
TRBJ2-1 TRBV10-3 AISAVAGGGNEQF
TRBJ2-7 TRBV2 ASSDKMELAVAYEQY
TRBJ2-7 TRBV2 ASSAGQGHYEQY
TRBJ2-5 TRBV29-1 SVDETQY
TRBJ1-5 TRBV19 ASSNLNQPQH
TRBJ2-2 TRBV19 ASSMSLGPRNTGELF
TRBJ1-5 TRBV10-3 AISDGGVGNQPQH
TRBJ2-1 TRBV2 ASRSGGGNNEQF
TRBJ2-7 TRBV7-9 ASSSRDRDYEQY
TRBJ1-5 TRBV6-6 ASSYGAPVNQPQH
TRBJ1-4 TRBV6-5 ASSFRASTMTEKLF
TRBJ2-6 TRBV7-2 ASSRGSGANVLT
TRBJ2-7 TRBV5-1 ASSRDNTYEQY
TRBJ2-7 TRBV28 ASSPSGSSYEQY
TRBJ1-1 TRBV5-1 ASSLAPTGVAEAF
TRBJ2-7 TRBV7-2 ASSLFGYEQY
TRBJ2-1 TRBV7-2 ASSLIAGGPYNEQF
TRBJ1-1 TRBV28 ANSLGQGTEAF
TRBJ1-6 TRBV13 ASSLGGSYNSPLH
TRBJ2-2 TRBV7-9 ASSLGGQGNTGELF
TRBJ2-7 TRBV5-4 ASSLAGNNYEQY
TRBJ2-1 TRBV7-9 ASSLAGGGTHEQF
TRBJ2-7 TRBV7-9 ASSRGTGGLEQY
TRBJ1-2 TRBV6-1 ASSETQAGYT
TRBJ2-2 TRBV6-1 ASSGRQAPNTGELF
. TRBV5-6 ASRPTGEYEQY
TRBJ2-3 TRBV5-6 ASAIPGTPTGTQY
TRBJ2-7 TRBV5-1 ASSLGTGYNEQY
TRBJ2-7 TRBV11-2 ASSFRQGSYYEQY
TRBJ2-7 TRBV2 ASSLWGEQY
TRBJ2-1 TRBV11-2 ASSLVGVPSSYNEQF
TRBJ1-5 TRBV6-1 ASSASAYSNQPQH
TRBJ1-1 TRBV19 ASSPQKYTEAF
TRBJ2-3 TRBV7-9 ASSPGAFGGKDTQY
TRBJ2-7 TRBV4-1 ASSQVGGGAYEQY
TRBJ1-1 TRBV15 ATSRSKSLNTEAF